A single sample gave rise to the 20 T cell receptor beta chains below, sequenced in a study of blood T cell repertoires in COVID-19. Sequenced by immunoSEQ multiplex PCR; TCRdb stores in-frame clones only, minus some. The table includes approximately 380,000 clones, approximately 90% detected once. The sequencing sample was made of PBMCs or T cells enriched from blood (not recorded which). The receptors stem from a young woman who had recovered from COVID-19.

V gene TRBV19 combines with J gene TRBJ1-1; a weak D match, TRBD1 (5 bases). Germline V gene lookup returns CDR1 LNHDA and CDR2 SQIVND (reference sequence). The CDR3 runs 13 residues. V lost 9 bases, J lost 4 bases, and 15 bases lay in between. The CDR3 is CASSREGATEAFF. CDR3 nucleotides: TGTGCCAGCTCAAGGGAAGGGGCCACTGAAGCTTTCTTT.

CDR3 in amino acids: CASSVRGETQYF. The CDR3 DNA sequence: TGTGCCAGCAGCGTAAGAGGAGAGACCCAGTACTTC. The chain recombines TRBV9 with TRBJ2-5; no clear D. Trimming left V 1 base short and J 4 bases short, with 5 bases between. Germline CDR1 and CDR2: SGDLS and YYNGEE. The CDR3 is 12 amino acids.

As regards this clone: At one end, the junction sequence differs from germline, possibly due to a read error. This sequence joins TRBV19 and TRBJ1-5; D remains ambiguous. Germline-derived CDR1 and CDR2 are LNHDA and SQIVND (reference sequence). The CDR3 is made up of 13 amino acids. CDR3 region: CASIAGFNQPQHF. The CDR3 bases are TGTGCCAGTATCGCCGGGTTCAATCAACCCCAGCATTTT.

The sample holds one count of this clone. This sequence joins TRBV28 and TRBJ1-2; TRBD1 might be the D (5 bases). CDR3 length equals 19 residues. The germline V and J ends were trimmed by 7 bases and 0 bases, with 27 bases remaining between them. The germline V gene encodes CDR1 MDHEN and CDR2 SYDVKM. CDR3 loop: CASTGTNPTTYVPNYGYTF. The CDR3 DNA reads TGTGCCAGCACCGGGACTAACCCAACAACTTATGTCCCTAACTATGGCTACACCTTC.

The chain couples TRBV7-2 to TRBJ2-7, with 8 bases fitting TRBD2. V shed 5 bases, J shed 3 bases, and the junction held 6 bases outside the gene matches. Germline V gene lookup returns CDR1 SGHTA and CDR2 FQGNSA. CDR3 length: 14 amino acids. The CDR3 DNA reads TGTGCCAGCAGCGAGGGACTAGGTGGCTACGAGCAGTACTTC. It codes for CASSEGLGGYEQYF. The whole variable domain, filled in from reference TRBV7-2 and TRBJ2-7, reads GAGVSQSPSNKVTEKGKDVELRCDPISGHTALYWYRQSLGQGLEFLIYFQGNSAPDKSGLPSDRFSAERTGGSVSTLTIQRTQQEDSAVYLCASSEGLGGYEQYFGPGTRLTVT.

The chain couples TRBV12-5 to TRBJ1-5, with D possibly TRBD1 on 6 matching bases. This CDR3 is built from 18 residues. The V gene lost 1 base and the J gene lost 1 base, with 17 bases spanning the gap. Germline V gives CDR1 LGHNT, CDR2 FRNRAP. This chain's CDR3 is CASGLAPKDSSSNQPQHF. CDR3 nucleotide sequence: TGTGCTAGTGGTTTGGCCCCTAAGGACAGTTCGAGCAATCAGCCCCAGCATTTT.

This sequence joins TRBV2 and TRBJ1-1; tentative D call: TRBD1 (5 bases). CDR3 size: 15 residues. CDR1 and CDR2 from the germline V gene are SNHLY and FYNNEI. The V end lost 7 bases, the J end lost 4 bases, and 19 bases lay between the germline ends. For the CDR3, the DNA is TGTGCCAGCACACCAAAGCGGGGGGGGTCCACTGAAGCTTTCTTT. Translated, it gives CASTPKRGGSTEAFF.

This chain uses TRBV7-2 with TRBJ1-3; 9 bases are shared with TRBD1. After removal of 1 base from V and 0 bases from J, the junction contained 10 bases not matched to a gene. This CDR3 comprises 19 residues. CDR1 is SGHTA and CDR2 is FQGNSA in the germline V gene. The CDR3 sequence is CASSLDGTGRRTSGNTIYF. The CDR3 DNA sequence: TGTGCCAGCAGCTTAGATGGGACAGGGCGTCGGACCTCTGGAAACACCATATATTTT.

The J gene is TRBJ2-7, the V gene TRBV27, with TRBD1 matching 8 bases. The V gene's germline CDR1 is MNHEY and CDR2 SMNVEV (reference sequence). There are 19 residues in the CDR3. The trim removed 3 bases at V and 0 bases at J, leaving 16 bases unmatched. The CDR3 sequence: CASSLRPIGTGLISYEQYF. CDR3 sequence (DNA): TGTGCCAGCAGTTTGCGCCCCATCGGGACAGGCCTAATCTCCTACGAGCAGTACTTC.

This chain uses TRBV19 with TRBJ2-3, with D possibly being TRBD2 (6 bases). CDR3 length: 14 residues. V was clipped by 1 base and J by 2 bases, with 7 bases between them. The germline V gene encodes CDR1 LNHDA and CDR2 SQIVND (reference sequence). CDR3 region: CASSIVAVTDTQYF. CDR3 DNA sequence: TGTGCCAGTAGTATAGTAGCGGTCACAGATACGCAGTATTTT. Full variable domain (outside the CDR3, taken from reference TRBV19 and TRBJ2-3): DGGITQSPKYLFRKEGQNVTLSCEQNLNHDAMYWYRQDPGQGLRLIYYSQIVNDFQKGDIAEGYSVSREKKESFPLTVTSAQKNPTAFYLCASSIVAVTDTQYFGPGTRLTVL.

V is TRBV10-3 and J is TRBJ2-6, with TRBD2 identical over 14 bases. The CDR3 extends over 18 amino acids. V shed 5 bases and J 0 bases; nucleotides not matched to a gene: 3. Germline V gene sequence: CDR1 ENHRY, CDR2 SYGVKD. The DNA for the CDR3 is TGTGCCATCAGTTGGGGACTAGCGGGAGCCTCTGGGGCCAACGTCCTGACTTTC. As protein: CAISWGLAGASGANVLTF.

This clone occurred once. Here the CDR3 reads CASSFGGASNQPQHF. DNA for the CDR3: TGTGCCAGCAGCTTCGGAGGGGCTAGCAATCAGCCCCAGCATTTT. This chain joins TRBV5-6 and TRBJ1-5; perhaps TRBD1 as D (5 bases). Germline CDR1 and CDR2: SGHDT and YYEEEE. The CDR3 is 15 amino acids. V was cut by 2 bases and J by 0 bases, with 9 bases left in between. The full variable domain, rest sourced from reference TRBV5-6 and TRBJ1-5, is DAGVTQSPTHLIKTRGQQVTLRCSPKSGHDTVSWYQQALGQGPQFIFQYYEEEERQRGNFPDRFSGHQFPNYSSELNVNALLLGDSALYLCASSFGGASNQPQHFGDGTRLSIL.

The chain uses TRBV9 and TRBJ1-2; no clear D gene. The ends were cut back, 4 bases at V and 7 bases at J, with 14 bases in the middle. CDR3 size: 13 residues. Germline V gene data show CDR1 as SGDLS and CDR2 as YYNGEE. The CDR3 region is CASSQAQYGGYTF. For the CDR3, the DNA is TGTGCCAGCAGCCAGGCCCAGTACGGTGGCTACACCTTC.

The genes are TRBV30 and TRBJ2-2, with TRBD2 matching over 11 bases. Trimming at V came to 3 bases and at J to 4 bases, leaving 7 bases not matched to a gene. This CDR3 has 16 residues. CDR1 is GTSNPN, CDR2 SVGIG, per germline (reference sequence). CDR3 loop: CAWSDMGTSGTGELFF. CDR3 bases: TGTGCCTGGAGCGACATGGGGACTAGCGGCACCGGGGAGCTGTTTTTT.

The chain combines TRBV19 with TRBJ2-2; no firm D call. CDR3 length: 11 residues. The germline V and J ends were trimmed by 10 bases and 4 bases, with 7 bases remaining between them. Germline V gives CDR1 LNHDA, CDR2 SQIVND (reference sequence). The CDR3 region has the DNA TGTGCCACACGGAGCACCGGGGAGCTGTTTTTT. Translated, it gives CATRSTGELFF.

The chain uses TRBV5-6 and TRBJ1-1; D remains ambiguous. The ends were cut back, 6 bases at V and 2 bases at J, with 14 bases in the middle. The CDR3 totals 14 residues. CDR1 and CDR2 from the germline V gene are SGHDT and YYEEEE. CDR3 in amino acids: CASTPDIANTEAFF. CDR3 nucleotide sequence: TGTGCCAGCACCCCGGATATAGCAAACACTGAAGCTTTCTTT.

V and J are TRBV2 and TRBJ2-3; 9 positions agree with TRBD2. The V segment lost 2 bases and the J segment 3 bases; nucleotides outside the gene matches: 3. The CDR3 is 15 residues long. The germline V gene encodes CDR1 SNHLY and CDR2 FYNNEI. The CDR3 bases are TGTGCCAGCAGTGAACCTAGCGGGGAGACAGATACGCAGTATTTT. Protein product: CASSEPSGETDTQYF.

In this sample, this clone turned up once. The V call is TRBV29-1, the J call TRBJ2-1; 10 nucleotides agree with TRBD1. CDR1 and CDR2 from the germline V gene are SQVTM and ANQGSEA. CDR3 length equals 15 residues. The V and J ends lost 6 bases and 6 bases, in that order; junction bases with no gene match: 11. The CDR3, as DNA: TGCAGCGTCCCCGACAGGGGGCTGGTCGTCAATGAGCAGTTCTTC. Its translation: CSVPDRGLVVNEQFF.

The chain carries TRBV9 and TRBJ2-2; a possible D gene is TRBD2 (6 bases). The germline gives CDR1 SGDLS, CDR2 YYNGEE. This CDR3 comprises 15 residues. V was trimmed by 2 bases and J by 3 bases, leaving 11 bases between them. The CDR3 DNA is TGTGCCAGCAGCGTCCGGGACTGGGACACCGGGGAGCTGTTTTTT. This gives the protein CASSVRDWDTGELFF.

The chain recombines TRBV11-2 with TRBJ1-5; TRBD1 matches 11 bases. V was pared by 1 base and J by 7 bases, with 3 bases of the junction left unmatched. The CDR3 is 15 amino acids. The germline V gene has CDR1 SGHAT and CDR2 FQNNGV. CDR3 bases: TGTGCCAGCAGCTTAGGGACAGGGGGCCACCAGCCCCAGCATTTT. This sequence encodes CASSLGTGGHQPQHF.